Below are 20 T cell receptor beta chains sequenced from a single sample in a study of blood T cell repertoires in COVID-19. Libraries were prepared by immunoSEQ multiplex PCR; TCRdb keeps only in-frame clonotypes and omits some of them. The repertoire holds approximately 120,000 clones, with around 70% as singletons. What was sequenced was peripheral blood. All receptors derive from a man older than 75 with COVID-19, enrolled during active disease.

The rearrangement joins TRBV28 to TRBJ1-3; D unclear. CDR3 length: 14 residues. CDR1 and CDR2 from the germline V gene are MDHEN and SYDVKM. V dropped 7 bases and J dropped 0 bases, with 10 bases sitting between them. CDR3 sequence: CASNRGSSGNTIYF. CDR3 nucleotide sequence: TGTGCCAGCAACCGAGGGAGCTCTGGAAACACCATATATTTT. The variable domain in full, completed from reference TRBV28 and TRBJ1-3, reads DVKVTQSSRYLVKRTGEKVFLECVQDMDHENMFWYRQDPGLGLRLIYFSYDVKMKEKGDIPEGYSVSREKKERFSLILESASTNQTSMYLCASNRGSSGNTIYFGEGSWLTVV.

This sequence joins TRBV19 and TRBJ1-2; D is undetermined. The CDR3 runs 13 residues. Germline values: CDR1 LNHDA, CDR2 SQIVND (reference sequence). Trimming pared 3 bases from V and 2 bases from J, leaving 7 bases between. In DNA form, the CDR3 reads TGTGCCAGTAGTATTAACATCAACTATGGCTACACCTTC. This gives the protein CASSININYGYTF.

A remark on this clone: An end of the junction differs from the germline gene, which may be a read error. Within the sample, other DNA sequences also encode this same CDR3. This chain joins TRBV4-2 and TRBJ2-7, with D possibly being TRBD1 (5 bases). CDR3 length: 14 amino acids. Per germline, CDR1 LGHNA and CDR2 YNFKEQ. The CDR3 region has the DNA TGTGCCAGCAGCCAAGGGACATTAGGGGTTCGTTCCCACTTC. It is translated as CASSQGTLGVRSHF.

This sequence joins TRBV6-5 and TRBJ1-1; D might be TRBD1 (6 bases). V lost 2 bases, J lost 5 bases, and 6 bases lay in between. There are 12 residues in the CDR3. CDR1 MNHEY and CDR2 SVGAGI come from the germline V gene. The CDR3 here is CASSYGQTEAFF. The CDR3 DNA is TGTGCCAGCAGTTACGGACAGACTGAAGCTTTCTTT.

The V call is TRBV5-1, the J call TRBJ2-1; 10 bases line up with TRBD2. This CDR3 region has 19 residues. J lost 12 bases, V lost 5 bases, and 26 bases had no gene match. Germline CDR1 is SGHRS and CDR2 is YFSETQ. The CDR3 region has the DNA TGCGCCAGCAGTCTCCTCGGAGCGGGAGGGGGGCAGGGGAATGATGGGCAGTTCTTC. It translates to CASSLLGAGGGQGNDGQFF.

V usage is TRBV4-1 and J usage is TRBJ1-1; 8 bases align to TRBD1. The CDR3 is 15 amino acids. Germline CDR1 is MGHRA and CDR2 is YSYEKL. After removal of 7 bases from V and 8 bases from J, the junction contained 15 bases not matched to a gene. CDR3 loop: CASKPRNQGAGEAFF. The DNA of the CDR3 is TGCGCCAGCAAGCCAAGAAATCAGGGGGCAGGGGAAGCTTTCTTT.

The chain uses TRBV6-5 and TRBJ2-5, with unresolved D. From germline, CDR1 is MNHEY and CDR2 SVGAGI. V lost 10 bases, J lost 0 bases, and 9 bases lay in between. The CDR3 sequence is 12 residues long. CDR3 bases: TGTGCCACCACGAGGTACCAAGAGACCCAGTACTTC. Translating gives CATTRYQETQYF.

V and J are TRBV4-2 and TRBJ1-2; D ambiguous. The CDR3 consists of 14 residues. V was cut by 2 bases and J by 2 bases, with 9 bases left in between. Germline V gives CDR1 LGHNA, CDR2 YNFKEQ. This CDR3 is CASSQRLQNYGYTF. CDR3 nucleotide sequence: TGTGCCAGCAGCCAACGTTTACAGAACTATGGCTACACCTTC.

This rearrangement joins TRBV9 to TRBJ1-6, with D possibly being TRBD1 (5 bases). Trimming shortened V by 10 bases and J by 9 bases, and 14 bases separated the two germline ends. CDR1 is SGDLS, CDR2 YYNGEE, per germline. The CDR3 is 12 amino acids. CDR3 sequence: CASGREGSPLHF. The CDR3 region has the DNA TGTGCCTCGGGCAGGGAGGGTTCACCCCTCCACTTT.

The rearrangement uses TRBV5-4 and TRBJ1-6, with D unresolved. This CDR3 is 13 amino acids long. V lost 5 bases, J lost 5 bases, and 8 bases lay in between. Germline lookup yields CDR1 SGHNT and CDR2 YYREEE (reference sequence). The DNA for the CDR3 is TGTGCCAGCAGTCCCACGGATAATTCACCCCTCCACTTT. It is translated as CASSPTDNSPLHF.

The chain combines TRBV13 with TRBJ1-5; 8 positions agree with TRBD1. This CDR3 is 15 amino acids long. Germline loops: CDR1 PRHDT, CDR2 FYEKMQ (reference sequence). V dropped 9 bases and J dropped 6; count of bases not matched to a gene: 13. The CDR3 DNA follows: TGTGCCAGTACTCCGGGACAGGCCAACCTTCAGCCCCAGCATTTT. Translation: CASTPGQANLQPQHF.

This clone was counted between two and nine times. This sequence joins TRBV6-5 and TRBJ1-2, with a weak D call TRBD1 (5 bases). The CDR3 is 16 residues long. Germline CDR1 reads MNHEY; CDR2 reads SVGAGI. V was trimmed by 0 bases and J by 8 bases, leaving 19 bases between them. Here the CDR3 reads CASSYSKVAGRGGYTF. CDR3 bases: TGTGCCAGCAGTTACTCGAAAGTTGCGGGAAGGGGAGGCTACACCTTC.

The chain recombines TRBV28 with TRBJ1-1; D not certain. The CDR3 totals 14 residues. V lost 1 base and J lost 3, with 9 bases in between. The germline gives CDR1 MDHEN, CDR2 SYDVKM. The CDR3 here is CASSLYGLDTEAFF. The DNA of the CDR3 is TGTGCCAGCAGTTTATATGGACTGGACACTGAAGCTTTCTTT.

This rearrangement joins TRBV7-9 to TRBJ2-1, with a weak D call TRBD2 (5 bases). From germline, CDR1 is SEHNR and CDR2 FQNEAQ (reference sequence). Trimming stripped 2 bases from V and 6 bases from J, with 11 bases between. There are 14 residues in the CDR3. The CDR3 DNA is TGTGCCAGCAGCTTACCGTGGGAGCGCAATGAGCAGTTCTTC. It yields the protein CASSLPWERNEQFF.

CDR3 nucleotide sequence: TGTGCCAGCAGCTTAGGCAGGGGGCAACAGCCCCAGCATTTT. Protein sequence: CASSLGRGQQPQHF. The chain links TRBV7-2 to TRBJ1-5; 8 bases line up with TRBD1. Germline V CDR1 and CDR2: SGHTA, FQGNSA. After removal of 1 base from V and 7 bases from J, the junction contained 3 bases not matched to a gene. The CDR3 totals 14 residues.

This chain joins TRBV28 and TRBJ2-1; 11 positions agree with TRBD2. With 5 bases clipped from V and 4 bases from J, the junction kept 7 bases outside the gene matches. Per germline, CDR1 MDHEN and CDR2 SYDVKM. The length of the CDR3 is 16 residues. CDR3 region: CASSLPLAGGYNEQFF. The CDR3 region has the DNA TGTGCCAGCAGTCTGCCGCTAGCGGGGGGATACAATGAGCAGTTCTTC. The full variable domain, completed using reference TRBV28 and TRBJ2-1, is DVKVTQSSRYLVKRTGEKVFLECVQDMDHENMFWYRQDPGLGLRLIYFSYDVKMKEKGDIPEGYSVSREKKERFSLILESASTNQTSMYLCASSLPLAGGYNEQFFGPGTRLTVL.

The chain links TRBV5-1 to TRBJ1-1; possibly TRBD1 for D (6 bases). The CDR3 contains 15 residues. Germline-derived CDR1 and CDR2 are SGHRS and YFSETQ. The V end was cut by 4 bases, the J end by 4 bases, with 17 bases between. CDR3: CASSQITGMGTEAFF. The CDR3 nucleotides read TGCGCCAGCAGCCAAATTACAGGGATGGGCACTGAAGCTTTCTTT.

The V gene is TRBV6-2 or TRBV6-3, the J gene TRBJ2-7, with TRBD2 matching 10 bases. The V and J ends lost 7 bases and 0 bases, in that order; junction bases with no gene match: 3. CDR1 is MNHEY, CDR2 SVGEGT, per germline. There are 14 residues in the CDR3. Written as DNA, the CDR3 is TGTGCCAGCACCCCTAGCGGGAGCTCCTACGAGCAGTACTTC. This encodes CASTPSGSSYEQYF.

The J gene is TRBJ1-1, the V gene TRBV7-2, with D tentatively TRBD1 (5 bases). Looked up from germline, CDR1 is SGHTA and CDR2 is FQGNSA. V lost 1 base, J lost 4 bases, and 13 bases lay in between. The CDR3 loop spans 15 amino acids. DNA for the CDR3: TGTGCCAGCAGCTTAGTGCCAGGGAAGACCACTGAAGCTTTCTTT. The encoded protein is CASSLVPGKTTEAFF.

The chain is built from TRBV5-1 and TRBJ1-2; D gene uncertain. This CDR3 is built from 12 residues. The germline V gene encodes CDR1 SGHRS and CDR2 YFSETQ. V was shortened by 4 bases and J by 2 bases, with 6 bases between the two germline ends. DNA of the CDR3: TGCGCCAGCAGCACAAAAAACTATGGCTACACCTTC. The encoded protein is CASSTKNYGYTF.